Each of the 21 T cell receptor beta chains below was sequenced from the same sample in a study of human thymus T cells. The assay was immunoSEQ multiplex PCR, and TCRdb's table has in-frame clones only and misses some. The sample lists 120,000 or so clones, about 95% occurring once. Resections obtained during corrective heart surgery supplied the thymus tissue. Sequencing was performed on thymus tissue. The receptors here all came from a boy in the first two years of life with a congenital heart defect but otherwise immunologically healthy.

The V call is TRBV4-1, the J call TRBJ1-2; maybe TRBD1 (5 bases). The V end lost 3 bases, the J end lost 4 bases, and 9 bases lay between the germline ends. CDR1 is MGHRA, CDR2 YSYEKL, per germline. This CDR3 has 13 amino acids. CDR3 sequence (DNA): TGCGCCAGCAGCCAGGGAGGGACCTATGGCTACACCTTC. This encodes CASSQGGTYGYTF.

Regarding this clone: The sample contains more than one DNA sequence encoding this CDR3. J is TRBJ1-1 and V is TRBV5-6; no clear D. Per germline, CDR1 SGHDT and CDR2 YYEEEE. The V end lost 0 bases, the J end lost 1 base, and 4 bases lay between the germline ends. There are 13 residues in the CDR3. CDR3 DNA sequence: TGTGCCAGCAGCTTGGGCCGGAACACTGAAGCTTTCTTT. This gives the protein CASSLGRNTEAFF.

The rearrangement joins TRBV19 to TRBJ1-4; D unresolved. Trimming cost V 3 bases and J 0 bases, with 20 bases left between them. Germline V gene sequence: CDR1 LNHDA, CDR2 SQIVND (reference sequence). The CDR3 is made up of 19 amino acids. In nucleotides, the CDR3 is TGTGCCAGTAGTATTAGGGCCCGCAGGAGACCCGCAACTAATGAAAAACTGTTTTTT. Residues: CASSIRARRRPATNEKLFF.

The chain has TRBV4-3 and TRBJ2-7, with a weak D call TRBD2 (7 bases). The germline gives CDR1 LGHNA, CDR2 YSLEER. V was shortened by 1 base and J by 2 bases, with 15 bases between the two germline ends. The CDR3 is 16 residues long. The CDR3 DNA reads TGCGCCAGCAGCCAAGGGTTCGGGGAGGGGGCCTACGAGCAGTACTTC. Translated, it gives CASSQGFGEGAYEQYF.

The chain is built from TRBV4-1 and TRBJ2-3; 9 positions match TRBD2. The V segment lost 1 base and the J segment 1 base; nucleotides outside the gene matches: 9. The V gene's germline CDR1 is MGHRA and CDR2 YSYEKL. The CDR3 loop spans 18 amino acids. The CDR3 region has the DNA TGCGCCAGCAGCCAAGCGGCGGGGGGGCGACGGGGCACAGATACGCAGTATTTT. Residues: CASSQAAGGRRGTDTQYF.

This chain joins TRBV6-5 and TRBJ1-1; TRBD1 is a possible D gene (5 bases). This CDR3 has 16 residues. V lost 2 bases, J lost 6 bases, and 19 bases lay in between. Germline V gene sequence: CDR1 MNHEY, CDR2 SVGAGI. The CDR3 is CASSYGAGYPPPEAFF. The CDR3 nucleotides are TGTGCCAGCAGTTACGGGGCAGGGTACCCCCCTCCTGAAGCTTTCTTT.

V is TRBV19 and J is TRBJ1-2, with 7 positions matching TRBD1. The CDR3 length is 13 residues. Germline CDR1 is LNHDA and CDR2 is SQIVND (reference sequence). The V and J ends lost 6 bases and 6 bases, in that order; junction bases with no gene match: 7. In DNA, the CDR3 is TGTGCCAGTAGGGTCACAGGGGAAGATGGCTACACCTTC. This translates into CASRVTGEDGYTF.

J is TRBJ2-2 and V is TRBV7-8; maybe TRBD1 (6 bases). Trimming took 7 bases from V and 6 from J, leaving 18 bases between them. CDR3 length: 15 residues. Germline-derived CDR1 and CDR2 are SGHVS and FQNEAQ. CDR3 nucleotide sequence: TGTGCCAGCAACAAACCTAGGACAGCGGCCGGGGAGCTGTTTTTT. Its translation: CASNKPRTAAGELFF. Variable domain in full (rest from reference TRBV7-8 and TRBJ2-2): GAGVSQSPRYKVAKRGQDVALRCDPISGHVSLFWYQQALGQGPEFLTYFQNEAQLDKSGLPSDRFFAERPEGSVSTLKIQRTQQEDSAVYLCASNKPRTAAGELFFGEGSRLTVL.

The V call is TRBV9, the J call TRBJ2-5; TRBD2 might be the D (6 bases). The CDR3 loop spans 14 amino acids. Trimming pared 4 bases from V and 1 base from J, leaving 11 bases between. In germline, CDR1 is SGDLS, CDR2 YYNGEE. The CDR3: CASSPRGTQETQYF. In DNA, the CDR3 is TGTGCCAGCAGCCCCCGGGGGACCCAAGAGACCCAGTACTTC.

This chain connects TRBV14 to TRBJ1-3; TRBD1 agrees at 9 bases. Trimming removed 4 bases from V and 2 bases from J; junction bases left unmatched: 6. The CDR3 is 16 amino acids. Germline V lookup: CDR1 SGHDN, CDR2 FVKESK. CDR3 residues: CASSPGTGIPGNTIYF. CDR3 in DNA: TGTGCCAGCAGCCCTGGGACAGGGATTCCTGGAAACACCATATATTTT.

This chain uses TRBV5-4 with TRBJ2-3; 10 bases align to TRBD2. Germline V gene data show CDR1 as SGHNT and CDR2 as YYREEE (reference sequence). The trim removed 2 bases at V and 2 bases at J, leaving 2 bases unmatched. This CDR3 is built from 15 residues. DNA for the CDR3: TGTGCCAGCAGCTTCAGCGGGGGGGACACAGATACGCAGTATTTT. It is translated as CASSFSGGDTDTQYF.

The rearrangement uses TRBV10-3 and TRBJ2-5; D is unclear. The germline CDR1 and CDR2 sequences are ENHRY and SYGVKD. This CDR3 contains 11 residues. Trimming shortened V by 3 bases and J by 10 bases, and 9 bases separated the two germline ends. The DNA of the CDR3 is TGTGCCATCAGTGATAGTGTGATCCAGTACTTC. Translated: CAISDSVIQYF.

The chain carries TRBV9 and TRBJ2-5; 13 nucleotides line up with TRBD2. The germline CDR1 and CDR2 sequences are SGDLS and YYNGEE. J was trimmed by 3 bases and V by 0 bases; bases with no gene match: 2. There are 16 residues in the CDR3. The CDR3 region has the DNA TGTGCCAGCAGCGTAGTAGGACTAGCGGGAGAAGAGACCCAGTACTTC. Translating gives CASSVVGLAGEETQYF.

The V and J genes are TRBV5-1 and TRBJ2-5; tentatively, D is TRBD2 (6 bases). CDR3 length equals 14 residues. The V gene lost 5 bases and the J gene lost 5 bases, with 16 bases spanning the gap. The V gene's germline CDR1 is SGHRS and CDR2 YFSETQ. CDR3 amino acids: CASSLLGGRETQYF. In DNA, the CDR3 is TGCGCCAGCAGTCTGCTGGGGGGACGGGAGACCCAGTACTTC.

J is TRBJ1-1 and V is TRBV5-4; 7 nucleotides align to TRBD1. Germline V lookup: CDR1 SGHNT, CDR2 YYREEE (reference sequence). This CDR3 is built from 15 residues. With 0 bases clipped from V and 5 bases from J, the junction kept 7 bases outside the gene matches. For the CDR3, the DNA is TGTGCCAGCAGCTTGGTGGGCCAGGGGGGGACTGAAGCTTTCTTT. The encoded protein is CASSLVGQGGTEAFF.

The rearrangement links TRBV4-3 to TRBJ2-2; 7 bases fit TRBD1. The length of the CDR3 is 15 residues. Germline CDR1 LGHNA, CDR2 YSLEER. V lost 0 bases and J lost 3; bases outside the gene matches: 1. The CDR3 region is CASSQDQGDTGELFF. Written as DNA, the CDR3 is TGCGCCAGCAGCCAAGACCAGGGGGACACCGGGGAGCTGTTTTTT.

The genes are TRBV9 and TRBJ1-2; 10 nucleotides match TRBD1. Germline lookup yields CDR1 SGDLS and CDR2 YYNGEE. The CDR3 contains 15 residues. V shed 4 bases and J 6 bases; nucleotides not matched to a gene: 9. The CDR3, as DNA: TGTGCCAGCAGCCCCCGAGTAGGGACAGGGGATGGCTACACCTTC. Translating gives CASSPRVGTGDGYTF.

The rearrangement joins TRBV7-2 to TRBJ2-2; 9 nucleotides agree with TRBD1. The length of the CDR3 is 16 residues. Trimming at V came to 0 bases and at J to 9 bases, leaving 8 bases not matched to a gene. Per the germline V gene, CDR1 is SGHTA and CDR2 is FQGNSA. DNA of the CDR3: TGTGCCAGCAGCTTAGCGTTGGGACAGGGAGAAAGGGAGCTGTTTTTT. Protein: CASSLALGQGERELFF.

This chain connects TRBV5-4 to TRBJ1-2, with TRBD1 matching over 8 bases. With 1 base clipped from V and 8 bases from J, the junction kept 7 bases outside the gene matches. The CDR3 runs 14 residues. The germline CDR1 and CDR2 sequences are SGHNT and YYREEE (reference sequence). The CDR3 region has the DNA TGTGCCAGCAGCTTGTCTGGACAGGGAAAAGGCTACACCTTC. Protein product: CASSLSGQGKGYTF.

CDR3 coding DNA: TGTGCCAGCAGTGACCGACTAGCGGGGGCCGGTACAGATACGCAGTATTTT. Protein product: CASSDRLAGAGTDTQYF. The V call is TRBV25-1, the J call TRBJ2-3; 12 bases match TRBD2. With 3 bases clipped from V and 3 bases from J, the junction kept 7 bases outside the gene matches. This CDR3 region has 17 residues. The germline V gene has CDR1 MGHDK and CDR2 SYGVNS.

This chain uses TRBV27 with TRBJ1-1; D is uncertain. CDR1 and CDR2 from the germline V gene are MNHEY and SMNVEV (reference sequence). Trimming left V 5 bases short and J 2 bases short, with 12 bases between. This CDR3 region has 14 residues. The CDR3 protein is CASSGDGVNTEAFF. The CDR3, as DNA: TGTGCCAGCAGTGGCGACGGAGTTAACACTGAAGCTTTCTTT.